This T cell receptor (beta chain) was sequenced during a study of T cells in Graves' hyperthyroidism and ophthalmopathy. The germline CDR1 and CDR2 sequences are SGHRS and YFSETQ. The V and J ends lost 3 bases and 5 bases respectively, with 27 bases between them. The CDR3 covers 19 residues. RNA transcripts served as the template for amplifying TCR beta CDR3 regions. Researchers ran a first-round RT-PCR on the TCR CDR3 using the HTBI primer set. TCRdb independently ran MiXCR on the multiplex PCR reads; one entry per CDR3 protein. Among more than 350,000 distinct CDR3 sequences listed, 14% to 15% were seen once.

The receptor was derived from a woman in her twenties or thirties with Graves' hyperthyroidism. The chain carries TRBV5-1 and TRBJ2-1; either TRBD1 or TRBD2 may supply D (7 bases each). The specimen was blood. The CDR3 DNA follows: TGCGCCAGCAGCTCGCCGCAGGGGGGGGGGAGACAGAACAACAATGAGCAGTTCTTC. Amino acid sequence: CASSSPQGGGRQNNNEQFF.